The next 17 T cell receptor beta chains were all read from a single sample in a study of response to subunit inactivated influenza vaccine. TCRdb processed the RT-PCR reads anew with MiXCR; each CDR3 protein has one entry. This table has around 790,000 distinct CDR3 sequences, 21% appearing once. This sample comprised PBMCs from blood, obtained roughly 5 days after vaccination. These receptors came from a man aged 50 to 60 who received an inactivated influenza vaccine.

The chain has TRBV10-3 and TRBJ2-1; D is possibly TRBD1 or TRBD2 (5 bases each). V lost 11 bases to trimming and J lost 3 bases, with 17 bases between them. Germline CDR1 ENHRY, CDR2 SYGVKD. CDR3 length equals 14 residues. CDR3 in amino acids: CALGTPLDYNEQFF. CDR3 in DNA: TGTGCCCTCGGGACCCCACTCGACTACAATGAGCAGTTCTTC.

In this sample, this clonotype turned up a few times. The chain carries TRBV12-3 or TRBV12-4 and TRBJ2-1; D remains ambiguous. Trimming cost V 3 bases and J 6 bases, with 12 bases left between them. This CDR3 comprises 14 residues. The DNA of the CDR3 is TGTGCCAGCAGTTTCTATGGAGACTCCAATGAGCAGTTCTTC. It is translated as CASSFYGDSNEQFF.

The gene calls are TRBV7-3 and TRBJ1-2, with a weak D call TRBD1 (5 bases). CDR1 and CDR2 from the germline V gene are SGHTA and FQGTGA. CDR3 length: 15 residues. Trimming took 5 bases from V and 3 from J, leaving 16 bases between them. The CDR3 reads CASSPGGGTYYGYTF. CDR3 in DNA: TGTGCCAGCAGCCCTGGGGGGGGAACTTACTATGGCTACACCTTC.

This clonotype was detected only a few times. This chain connects TRBV30 to TRBJ2-5, with D perhaps TRBD1 (5 bases). The CDR3 sequence is 12 residues long. CDR1 and CDR2 from the germline V gene are GTSNPN and SVGIG (reference sequence). V lost 2 bases to trimming and J lost 5 bases, with 9 bases between them. DNA of the CDR3: TGTGCCTGGAGTATAGGGGTGGAGACCCAGTACTTC. Its translation is CAWSIGVETQYF.

The CDR3 DNA is TGTGCCAGCAGCTTAGACAGGGTTGTAGGCAATGAGCAGTTCTTC. Translation: CASSLDRVVGNEQFF. The chain couples TRBV7-9 to TRBJ2-1, with D possibly matching TRBD1 (6 bases). Germline assignment: CDR1 SEHNR and CDR2 FQNEAQ (reference sequence). V dropped 1 base and J dropped 6 bases, with 13 bases sitting between them. The CDR3 runs 15 residues.

The chain is built from TRBV13 and TRBJ2-7; TRBD1 aligns across 11 bases. J was trimmed by 7 bases and V by 5 bases; bases with no gene match: 19. The length of the CDR3 is 18 residues. Germline CDR1 reads PRHDT; CDR2 reads FYEKMQ (reference sequence). The CDR3 coding sequence is TGTGCCAGCAGCCCGCAGCTTCTCCCAGGACAGGGGGCGCAGGAGCAGTACTTC. Amino acids: CASSPQLLPGQGAQEQYF.

This clonotype was counted between two and nine times. This chain links TRBV7-3 with TRBJ2-2, with D possibly being TRBD2 (6 bases). This CDR3 contains 15 residues. Trimming pared 5 bases from V and 4 bases from J, leaving 14 bases between. The V gene's germline CDR1 is SGHTA and CDR2 FQGTGA. CDR3 in amino acids: CASSLIGGFTGELFF. CDR3 DNA sequence: TGTGCCAGCAGCCTAATCGGGGGTTTCACCGGGGAGCTGTTTTTT.

This clonotype appeared a few times. The CDR3 nucleotides read TGCAGTGCTAGGGGGCAGGGGAAGACCTACGAGCAGTACTTC. Translating gives CSARGQGKTYEQYF. This chain uses TRBV20-1 with TRBJ2-7; D perhaps matches TRBD1 (6 bases). V was shortened by 3 bases and J by 2 bases, with 14 bases between the two germline ends. Germline V gives CDR1 DFQATT, CDR2 SNEGSKA (reference sequence). The CDR3 extends over 14 amino acids.

This clonotype was seen a few times. The J gene is TRBJ1-5, the V gene TRBV10-3, with D tentatively TRBD1 (6 bases). The CDR3 has 14 residues. The germline CDR1 and CDR2 sequences are ENHRY and SYGVKD. The V end lost 5 bases, the J end lost 3 bases, and 11 bases lay between the germline ends. The DNA for the CDR3 is TGTGCCATCAGTCCCTCAGGGGCCAATCAGCCCCAGCATTTT. It yields the protein CAISPSGANQPQHF.

V is TRBV5-1 and J is TRBJ2-3; D gene uncertain. The CDR3 has 14 residues. V lost 4 bases, J lost 0 bases, and 9 bases lay in between. Germline CDR1 SGHRS, CDR2 YFSETQ. The CDR3 DNA is TGCGCCAGCAGCACCTCGGACAGCACAGATACGCAGTATTTT. Protein sequence: CASSTSDSTDTQYF.

This rearrangement joins TRBV12-3 or TRBV12-4 to TRBJ2-3; TRBD1 matches 10 bases. V shed 5 bases, J shed 6 bases, and the junction held 8 bases outside the gene matches. The CDR3 is 15 amino acids. The CDR3 sequence: CASSADRGEGDTQYF. The CDR3 DNA sequence: TGTGCCAGCAGTGCGGACAGGGGGGAAGGGGATACGCAGTATTTT.

The table lists this clonotype with many counts. The CDR3, as DNA: TGTGCCAGCAGCGCCCAGGGACCGTTCTCTGGAAACACCATATATTTT. Its translation is CASSAQGPFSGNTIYF. V usage is TRBV9 and J usage is TRBJ1-3; TRBD1 is a possible D gene (5 bases). There are 16 residues in the CDR3. CDR1 SGDLS and CDR2 YYNGEE come from the germline V gene. V gave up 3 bases and J gave up 0 bases, with 13 bases separating them.

This clonotype was detected a few times. The chain uses TRBV7-3 and TRBJ2-2, with D unresolved. Trimming took off 0 bases at V and 5 bases at J, with 4 bases between the two ends. This CDR3 contains 13 residues. Germline loops: CDR1 SGHTA, CDR2 FQGTGA. CDR3 nucleotides: TGTGCCAGCAGCTTAACAGCTACCGGGGAGCTGTTTTTT. Translation: CASSLTATGELFF.

The chain employs TRBV5-5 and TRBJ2-3; D gene uncertain. V was shortened by 4 bases and J by 5 bases, with 11 bases between the two germline ends. The CDR3 is made up of 13 amino acids. Looked up from germline, CDR1 is SGHKS and CDR2 is YYEKEE (reference sequence). CDR3: CASSPHQRDTQYF. The CDR3 DNA sequence: TGTGCCAGCAGCCCCCACCAGAGAGATACGCAGTATTTT.

This sequence joins TRBV29-1 and TRBJ2-1, with D tentatively TRBD1 (5 bases). V was clipped by 7 bases and J by 6 bases, with 16 bases between them. Germline V CDR1 and CDR2: SQVTM, ANQGSEA. This CDR3 comprises 13 residues. The CDR3 reads CSGTRMGSNEQFF. For the CDR3, the DNA is TGCAGCGGGACAAGGATGGGATCCAATGAGCAGTTCTTC.

This clonotype was counted many times. V is TRBV6-5 and J is TRBJ2-5; D is uncertain. The length of the CDR3 is 15 residues. V dropped 0 bases and J dropped 1 base, with 9 bases sitting between them. Germline loops: CDR1 MNHEY, CDR2 SVGAGI. CDR3 DNA: TGTGCCAGCAGTTACTCGGTTGGGGTCCAAGAGACCCAGTACTTC. It codes for CASSYSVGVQETQYF.

This rearrangement joins TRBV20-1 to TRBJ1-2, with a possible D match to TRBD1 (6 bases). Looked up from germline, CDR1 is DFQATT and CDR2 is SNEGSKA (reference sequence). The V end was cut by 0 bases, the J end by 4 bases, with 9 bases between. CDR3 length equals 13 residues. In DNA, the CDR3 is TGCAGTGCTAGAGATCAACAGGGCTATGGCTACACCTTC. Translated: CSARDQQGYGYTF.